This T cell receptor (beta chain) emerged from a study of T-cell memory formation after mild COVID-19. For the study at large: TCR clusters largely stayed donor specific. Overall study results and limits: CD4+ bias marked clones expanding day 15 to 37, unlike balanced contracting clones.

The sample holds a few counts of this clonotype. Antigen specificity is unknown. This CDR3 contains 15 residues. Germline values: CDR1 KGHSH, CDR2 LQKENI. V lost 3 bases and J lost 4, with 13 bases in between. TCRdb reanalysed the 5' RACE reads using MiXCR and keeps one entry per CDR3 protein. The data contain roughly 280,000 distinct CDR3 sequences, 15% to 20% of them singletons. The sequence derives from a man between 18 and 29 years old who had mild COVID-19 (a few samples of this study predate the infection). Cell type and time point are not known. The chain combines TRBV18 with TRBJ1-5; TRBD1 might be the D (5 bases). The sample comprised PBMCs or a T cell subset sorted from them (not recorded which). CDR3 sequence (DNA): TGTGCCAGCTCACCCTCTGGGGGGGGAAATCAGCCCCAGCATTTT. The encoded protein is CASSPSGGGNQPQHF.